This entry describes one T cell receptor (beta chain). What this receptor recognizes is not known. Base qualities were left out, and no much larger clone turns up one base away. The sample comes from a study of CD8 T cells in ankylosing spondylitis (dated by TCRdb to about 2017). Study-level background: The study profiled T cell receptor beta repertoires in healthy donors and ankylosing spondylitis patients to find disease-linked TCR variants. The full study cohort was made up of 25 to 30 ankylosing spondylitis patients and approximately 100 healthy donors. Peripheral blood was sampled, and synovial fluid was additionally collected from ankylosing spondylitis patients. Results the study describes overall, beyond this receptor: Some motif variants had previously been reported in the synovial fluid and blood of reactive arthritis patients, which suggests shared mechanisms of disease initiation. According to the report, matched synovial fluid samples from ankylosing spondylitis patients were significantly enriched for the disease-linked clones. In peripheral blood, the disease-linked clones were found at relatively low frequencies and had a CD8+ phenotype. Blood from ankylosing spondylitis patients appeared to be characterized by a TCR beta motif composed of about eight highly homologous amino acid variants.

The sample was run on an Illumina HiSeq 2500. Quantitative 5'-RACE with molecular barcodes was the method used to prepare the TCR beta libraries. Per the source publication's procedure: To identify disease-linked TCR variants, a new computational method was used, one built on a probabilistic model of VDJ rearrangement. TCRdb took the public reads, trimmed them with fastp at Q25, ran MiXCR for clone calling and kept in-frame beta chains. One record per CDR3 amino acid sequence lists the most common genes and DNA. The V and J calls and clone size are TCRdb's, not the authors'. The sample table holds around 890,000 distinct CDR3 sequences, of which about 10% were seen once. Just over 0.5% of the sample is held by the ten biggest clonotypes. CDR1 and CDR2, per the germline V gene, are SGHVS and FQNEAQ. The CDR3, from cysteine to phenylalanine, totals 13 residues. Only CDR3 DNA is held: 39 bases, read in frame from base 1. The germline ends are 15 bases apart after V is trimmed by 8 bases and J by 6 bases.

The rearrangement combines TRBV7-8 with TRBJ2-3, and TRBD1 may be the D gene, going by 6 matching bases. Sequenced material: blood, either unsorted or a sorted T cell fraction (not recorded which). This TCR was recovered from a male donor with ankylosing spondylitis. The DNA sequence reads TGTGCCAGCGGCTGGGACATTCAGGATACGCAGTATTTT. This translates into CASGWDIQDTQYF.